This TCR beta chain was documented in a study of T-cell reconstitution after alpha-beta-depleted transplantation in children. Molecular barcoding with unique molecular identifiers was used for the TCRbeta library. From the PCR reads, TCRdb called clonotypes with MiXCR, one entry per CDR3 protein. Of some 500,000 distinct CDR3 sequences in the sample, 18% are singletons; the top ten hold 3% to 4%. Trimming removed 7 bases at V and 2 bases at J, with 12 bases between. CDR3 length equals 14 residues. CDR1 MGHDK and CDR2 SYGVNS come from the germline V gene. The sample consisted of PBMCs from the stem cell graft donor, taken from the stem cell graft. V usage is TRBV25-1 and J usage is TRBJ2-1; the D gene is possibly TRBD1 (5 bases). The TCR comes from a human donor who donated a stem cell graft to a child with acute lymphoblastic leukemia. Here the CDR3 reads CASKGKEPYNEQFF. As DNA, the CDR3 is TGTGCCAGCAAGGGGAAGGAGCCCTACAATGAGCAGTTCTTC.